A single sample gave rise to the 29 T cell receptor beta chains below, sequenced in a study of T cells in Graves' hyperthyroidism and ophthalmopathy (dated by TCRdb to the late 2010s). Library preparation used multiplex PCR. For sequencing, an Illumina HiSeq 2000 was employed. The TCR beta CDR3 regions were amplified from RNA transcripts. The first round of RT-PCR for the TCR CDR3 was performed with the HTBI primer set and the Qiagen OneStep RT-PCR kit. Clones were called with MiXCR by TCRdb after fastp trimmed the public reads at Q25, and only in-frame beta chains were retained. Under each unique CDR3 protein, matching rows form one entry showing the most common genes and DNA. For this sample the table gives approximately 400,000 distinct CDR3 sequences, of which approximately 19% were detected only once. The ten biggest clones cover around 4% of the sample. Sequencing input: blood. The receptors shown here come from a woman aged 18-29 years with Graves' hyperthyroidism.

This clonotype was picked up many times. The genes are TRBV5-1 and TRBJ1-2; no clear D. Between the trimmed V and J ends, which lost 1 base and 4 bases, there was a span of 14 bases. CDR1 is SGHRS, CDR2 YFSETQ, per germline. The CDR3 loop spans 15 amino acids. DNA of the CDR3: TGCGCCAGCAGCTTGAAGGGAGGATTAGGCTATGGCTACACCTTC. It yields the protein CASSLKGGLGYGYTF.

This clonotype was seen repeatedly, ten times or more. The V gene is TRBV12-3 or TRBV12-4, the J gene TRBJ2-6; D gene unclear. With 8 bases removed from V and 10 bases from J, the gap between germline ends came to 9 bases. The CDR3 runs to 11 residues. CDR3 sequence reads: CASGSRNVLTF. CDR3 DNA: TGTGCCAGCGGTAGTAGGAACGTCCTGACTTTC.

This clonotype was observed a handful of times. The chain has TRBV6-1 and TRBJ2-7; D possibly corresponds to TRBD2 (6 bases). Germline V gene sequence: CDR1 MNHNS, CDR2 SASEGT. This CDR3 spans 13 amino acids. V was clipped by 11 bases and J by 5 bases, with 19 bases between them. The DNA of the CDR3 is TGTGCCGCGGCCCGAACTAGCTACCACGAGCAGTACTTC. Its protein is CAAARTSYHEQYF.

This clonotype was recorded many times. This rearrangement joins TRBV5-8 to TRBJ1-1; D gene uncertain. The germline gives CDR1 SGHTS, CDR2 YDEGEE. The CDR3 is made up of 15 amino acids. V dropped 1 base and J dropped 1 base, with 11 bases sitting between them. This CDR3 is CASSLIRLGNTEAFF. As DNA, the CDR3 is TGTGCCAGCAGCTTGATCAGGCTCGGGAACACTGAAGCTTTCTTT. Complete variable domain (other parts from reference TRBV5-8 and TRBJ1-1): EAGVTQSPTHLIKTRGQQATLRCSPISGHTSVYWYQQALGLGLQFLLWYDEGEERNRGNFPPRFSGRQFPNYSSELNVNALELEDSALYLCASSLIRLGNTEAFFGQGTRLTVV.

With respect to this clonotype: Since a much larger clone is just one base distant, this may be a read error. The chain employs TRBV12-3 or TRBV12-4 and TRBJ2-2; D possibly corresponds to TRBD1 (6 bases). This CDR3 is 15 amino acids long. Here the CDR3 DNA reads TGTGCCAGCAGTTTAACGGACAGAGGCACCGGGGAGCTGTGTTTT. Its protein is CASSLTDRGTGELCF.

This clonotype was seen at least ten times. The CDR3 DNA sequence: TGCAGTGCAACGACAGGGAACGCACCTGAAAAACTGTTTTTT. As protein: CSATTGNAPEKLFF. The V call is TRBV20-1, the J call TRBJ1-4; 7 bases align to TRBD1. Germline V gives CDR1 DFQATT, CDR2 SNEGSKA (reference sequence). V gave up 6 bases and J gave up 7 bases; unmatched junction bases: 11. This CDR3 spans 14 amino acids.

At least ten counts were recorded for this clonotype. The chain combines TRBV6-5 with TRBJ1-2; TRBD1 matches at 10 bases. Per the germline V gene, CDR1 is MNHEY and CDR2 is SVGAGI. The CDR3 loop spans 15 amino acids. Trimming took 0 bases from V and 4 from J; bases not matched to a gene: 2. The CDR3 region is CASSYSTGGVYGYTF. The DNA for the CDR3 is TGTGCCAGCAGTTACTCGACAGGGGGCGTCTATGGCTACACCTTC.

This clonotype was seen at least ten times. The gene calls are TRBV20-1 and TRBJ2-5; a possible D gene is TRBD2 (5 bases). The V gene lost 5 bases and the J gene lost 4 bases, with 17 bases spanning the gap. The CDR3 runs to 14 residues. CDR1 and CDR2 from the germline V gene are DFQATT and SNEGSKA (reference sequence). CDR3 nucleotides: TGCAGTGCTGCTAGACGGGGAAGAGGAGAGACCCAGTACTTC. Amino acid sequence: CSAARRGRGETQYF.

This clonotype showed up many times. The chain joins TRBV12-3 or TRBV12-4 to TRBJ1-2, with D uncertain. V was clipped by 7 bases and J by 2 bases, with 20 bases between them. This CDR3 has 16 amino acids. CDR3 protein: CASTPSRRFGNYGYTF. The CDR3 coding sequence is TGTGCCAGCACTCCCAGCCGTCGGTTCGGCAACTATGGCTACACCTTC.

This chain connects TRBV18 to TRBJ2-7; 8 bases map to TRBD1. CDR1 and CDR2 from the germline V gene are KGHSH and LQKENI. J gave up 5 bases and V 0 bases, and 3 bases lay outside the gene matches. CDR3 length equals 14 residues. This chain's CDR3 is CASSPPAGGNEQYF. The CDR3 DNA sequence: TGTGCCAGCTCACCACCGGCAGGGGGCAACGAGCAGTACTTC.

In this sample, this clonotype turned up many times. The rearrangement joins TRBV2 to TRBJ1-2; 8 bases line up with TRBD1. CDR1 is SNHLY, CDR2 FYNNEI, per germline. V lost 5 bases to trimming and J lost 7 bases; unmatched junction nucleotides: 6. This CDR3 region has 13 residues. The CDR3 loop reads CASSRGQEVGYTF. CDR3 sequence (DNA): TGTGCCAGCAGTAGGGGACAGGAAGTTGGCTACACCTTC.

For this clonotype: Being one base from a much bigger clone, this may be a read error. The chain is built from TRBV12-3 or TRBV12-4 and TRBJ2-5; either TRBD1 or TRBD2 may fit D (5 bases each). The CDR3 is 13 residues long. The CDR3 spells CASSPQSLGTKYF. CDR3 in DNA: TGTGCCAGCAGTCCCCAGTCCTTGGGGACCAAGTACTTC.

V is TRBV27 and J is TRBJ1-2; tentative D call: TRBD1 (6 bases). The V gene lost 4 bases and the J gene lost 1 base, with 13 bases spanning the gap. The CDR3 runs 15 residues. Per the germline V gene, CDR1 is MNHEY and CDR2 is SMNVEV (reference sequence). CDR3 protein: CASSSYRTDNYGYTF. The CDR3 coding sequence is TGTGCCAGCAGTTCCTACCGGACAGATAACTATGGCTACACCTTC.

This clonotype showed up many times. The rearrangement uses TRBV10-3 and TRBJ1-1; no clear D gene. CDR3 length equals 13 residues. Germline CDR1 is ENHRY and CDR2 is SYGVKD. The V end was cut by 7 bases, the J end by 1 base, with 10 bases between. In nucleotides, the CDR3 is TGTGCCATCAATGTCCGGGAGAACACTGAAGCTTTCTTT. This sequence encodes CAINVRENTEAFF.

This clonotype was seen many times. The rearrangement links TRBV15 to TRBJ2-5; D is ambiguous. V lost 5 bases and J 3 bases, leaving 19 bases between the germline ends. This CDR3 spans 16 amino acids. Germline CDR1 reads LNHNV; CDR2 reads YYDKDF (reference sequence). CDR3 amino acids: CATSRGFEQQKETQYF. The CDR3 coding sequence is TGTGCCACCAGCCGCGGATTTGAGCAGCAAAAAGAGACCCAGTACTTC.

This clonotype has at least ten counts. The V and J genes are TRBV7-3 and TRBJ2-7; 8 bases are a match to TRBD2. With V trimmed by 5 bases and J by 0 bases, 6 bases remained unmatched. The length of the CDR3 is 15 residues. Germline-derived CDR1 and CDR2 are SGHTA and FQGTGA. The CDR3 is CASSISGGTSYEQYF. CDR3 nucleotide sequence: TGTGCCAGCAGCATCAGCGGGGGAACCTCCTACGAGCAGTACTTC.

Regarding this clonotype: This could be a read error, since a much larger clone is one nucleotide away. V usage is TRBV6-5 and J usage is TRBJ2-7; D ambiguous. Germline assignment: CDR1 MNHEY and CDR2 SVGAGI. The CDR3 contains 13 residues. V gave up 0 bases and J gave up 9 bases, with 12 bases separating them. DNA of the CDR3: TGTGCCAGCAGTTACTCAAGGACCGCGACGCAGTACTTC. It specifies CASSYSRTATQYF.

There are many counts of this clonotype. The V gene is TRBV2, the J gene TRBJ1-2, with a possible D match to TRBD1 (6 bases). There are 11 residues in the CDR3. Looked up from germline, CDR1 is SNHLY and CDR2 is FYNNEI. V shed 10 bases and J shed 7 bases, with 13 bases lying between them. CDR3 sequence reads: CATGGRGGYTF. CDR3 coding DNA: TGTGCCACGGGGGGGCGTGGTGGCTACACCTTC.

This clonotype was seen repeatedly, ten times or more. The chain carries TRBV11-2 and TRBJ2-7; no clear D. The CDR3 extends over 12 amino acids. The V gene lost 5 bases and the J gene lost 6 bases, with 11 bases spanning the gap. Germline V gives CDR1 SGHAT, CDR2 FQNNGV. The CDR3 protein is CASSPLVGEQYF. CDR3 sequence (DNA): TGTGCCAGCAGCCCTCTGGTAGGCGAGCAGTACTTC.

The table lists this clonotype with many counts. The chain uses TRBV20-1 and TRBJ1-2, with D possibly matching TRBD1 (5 bases). The CDR3 sequence is 14 residues long. V was clipped by 0 bases and J by 3 bases, with 11 bases between them. From germline, CDR1 is DFQATT and CDR2 SNEGSKA (reference sequence). CDR3 loop: CSARDFGGDYGYTF. For the CDR3, the DNA is TGCAGTGCTAGAGATTTCGGGGGTGACTATGGCTACACCTTC.

This clonotype was recorded at least ten times. This chain uses TRBV24-1 with TRBJ2-2, with D unclear. The germline CDR1 and CDR2 sequences are KGHDR and SFDVKD. This CDR3 is built from 11 residues. V lost 5 bases and J lost 5, with 2 bases in between. In nucleotides, the CDR3 is TGTGCCACCAGTGTAACCGGGGAGCTGTTTTTT. Amino acids: CATSVTGELFF.

The chain has TRBV12-3 or TRBV12-4 and TRBJ1-2, with D possibly being TRBD1 (5 bases). The CDR3 extends over 14 amino acids. V gave up 5 bases and J gave up 1 base, with 11 bases separating them. The CDR3 DNA reads TGTGCCAGCAGTCTCCACAGGAATAACTATGGCTACACCTTC. It encodes CASSLHRNNYGYTF.

Details on this clonotype: Since a much larger clone is just one base distant, this may be a read error. The chain combines TRBV7-2 with TRBJ1-2, with 7 positions matching TRBD1. The germline gives CDR1 SGHTA, CDR2 FQGNSA. CDR3 length equals 13 residues. CDR3 residues: CGSSLGTAHGYTF. CDR3 sequence (DNA): TGTGGCAGCAGCCTTGGGACAGCCCATGGCTACACCTTC.

This clonotype was recorded many times. The gene calls are TRBV6-1 and TRBJ2-2; D remains ambiguous. CDR1 and CDR2 from the germline V gene are MNHNS and SASEGT. Between the trimmed V and J ends, which lost 6 bases and 0 bases, there was a span of 14 bases. The CDR3 is 16 residues long. The CDR3 loop is CASSQRLSSNTGELFF. The DNA of the CDR3 is TGTGCCAGCAGCCAACGACTGTCCTCGAACACCGGGGAGCTGTTTTTT.

This clonotype was recorded at least ten times. The V gene is TRBV5-5, the J gene TRBJ2-7, with a tentative D call TRBD2 (5 bases). Germline CDR1 and CDR2: SGHKS and YYEKEE (reference sequence). Trimming stripped 4 bases from V and 3 bases from J, with 20 bases between. CDR3 length equals 16 residues. This chain's CDR3 is CASSAPGHGLHYEQYF. For the CDR3, the DNA is TGTGCCAGCAGCGCGCCGGGTCACGGACTTCACTACGAGCAGTACTTC.

The chain joins TRBV2 to TRBJ2-2; tentatively, D is TRBD1 or TRBD2 (5 bases each). Looked up from germline, CDR1 is SNHLY and CDR2 is FYNNEI. This CDR3 region has 14 residues. V was cut by 9 bases and J by 1 base, with 12 bases left in between. CDR3: CARPGTVNTGELFF. The CDR3 DNA follows: TGTGCCAGACCGGGGACGGTGAACACCGGGGAGCTGTTTTTT.

Many counts were recorded for this clonotype. This rearrangement joins TRBV12-3 or TRBV12-4 to TRBJ2-2, with D hard to call. Trimming left V 7 bases short and J 4 bases short, with 7 bases between. The CDR3 totals 12 residues. For the CDR3, the DNA is TGTGCCAGCAACAGCCTCACCGGGGAGCTGTTTTTT. Amino acids: CASNSLTGELFF.

In this sample, this clonotype turned up many times. The CDR3 protein is CASSMGGENYEQYF. For the CDR3, the DNA is TGTGCCAGTAGTATGGGGGGCGAAAACTACGAGCAGTACTTC. V is TRBV19 and J is TRBJ2-7; D possibly uses TRBD1 or TRBD2 (6 bases each). V was trimmed by 3 bases and J by 3 bases, leaving 12 bases between them. Germline loops: CDR1 LNHDA, CDR2 SQIVND (reference sequence). The CDR3 has 14 amino acids.

This clonotype has ten or more counts. Compared with germline, one end of the junction differs, possibly owing to a read error. V is TRBV6-1 and J is TRBJ2-3, with 9 bases identical to TRBD2. CDR1 is MNHNS and CDR2 is SASEGT in the germline V gene. The CDR3 extends over 15 amino acids. The CDR3 DNA follows: TGTGCCAGCAAAGTTAGCGGGGGTGTCCCAGACACGCAGTATTTT. Its translation: CASKVSGGVPDTQYF.